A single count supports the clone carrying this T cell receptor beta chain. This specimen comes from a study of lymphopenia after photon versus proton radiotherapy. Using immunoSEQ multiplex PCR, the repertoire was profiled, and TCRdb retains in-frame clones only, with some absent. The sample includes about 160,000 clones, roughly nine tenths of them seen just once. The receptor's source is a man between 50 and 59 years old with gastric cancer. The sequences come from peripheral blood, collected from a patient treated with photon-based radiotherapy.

The CDR3 nucleotides are TGTGCCAGCAGCGTCGATGGGTCCGTCTTCTCTGGAAACACCATATATTTT. This encodes CASSVDGSVFSGNTIYF. The chain has TRBV9 and TRBJ1-3, with no clear D. Germline V gene lookup returns CDR1 SGDLS and CDR2 YYNGEE. The CDR3 contains 17 residues. Trimming cost V 2 bases and J 0 bases, with 15 bases left between them. Filled out from reference TRBV9 and TRBJ1-3, the complete variable domain reads DSGVTQTPKHLITATGQRVTLRCSPRSGDLSVYWYQQSLDQGLQFLIQYYNGEERAKGNILERFSAQQFPDLHSELNLSSLELGDSALYFCASSVDGSVFSGNTIYFGEGSWLTVV.